The clone carrying this T cell receptor beta chain has only a few counts. Its antigen is unknown. The source of the sample is a study of cytomegalovirus exposure and HLA in healthy donors. General study points: About 87% or about 30% of the time was how often most TCR beta V segments were productive, according to an earlier analysis. By HLA locus, TCR association rates varied in a later analysis, with DRB1 showing the most and HLA-C the fewest.

The primer mix had 60 Vbeta and 13 Jbeta primers. Repertoires were generated with immunoSEQ multiplex PCR, while TCRdb's copy carries only in-frame clones and drops some. The table lists 95,000 to 120,000 clones, under 90% of them singletons. Trimming took off 5 bases at V and 2 bases at J, with 4 bases between the two ends. Germline V gene data show CDR1 as MGHDK and CDR2 as SYGVNS. The CDR3 length is 13 residues. The rearrangement joins TRBV25-1 to TRBJ2-6; D gene uncertain. The specimen sequenced was PBMCs. The TCR sequence derives from a woman aged 18-30 years in good health and CMV-seronegative. CDR3 amino acids: CASSSAGANVLTF. In nucleotides, the CDR3 is TGTGCCAGCAGTTCCGCTGGGGCCAACGTCCTGACTTTC.